This TCR beta chain was sequenced during a study of vaccination and CD4 T cells after COVID-19. Sequence data for DNA of cultured CD4+ T cells were generated by the Oncomine TCR Beta short-read assay. Each CDR3 protein gets one entry after TCRdb re-called the PCR reads with MiXCR. Counted here are 13,000 or so distinct CDR3 sequences, about four fifths occurring once; the ten biggest clones make up over 25%. Treatment meaning: roughly ten-day PBMC culture with coronavirus spike peptide pools or control peptides (ViraFEST assay). TCRs were sequenced by ViraFEST after antigen-specific T cells had been expanded with peptide pools. Study-level findings and limits: Within convalescent individuals, 304 out of 307 vaccine-specific clones proved to be spike mono-reactive. Looking at convalescent patients, a median roughly 83% of reactive clones were present only post-vaccination.

About this clonotype: Its antigen is not identified.

V lost 5 bases, J lost 1 base, and 4 bases stayed unmatched. The CDR3 is 13 amino acids. Germline assignment: CDR1 DFQATT and CDR2 SNEGSKA (reference sequence). Input material: CD4+ T cells from blood, cultured in vitro. The clonotype comes from a human donor who had recovered from COVID-19. The chain links TRBV20-1 to TRBJ1-1; the match to TRBD1 covers 7 bases. The CDR3 spells CSAAGGGNTEAFF. As DNA, the CDR3 is TGCAGTGCTGCAGGGGGTGGGAACACTGAAGCTTTCTTT.